This T cell receptor beta chain is drawn from a study of blood T cell repertoires in COVID-19. The V end was cut by 8 bases, the J end by 3 bases, with 18 bases between. Germline V gene data show CDR1 as WNHNN and CDR2 as SYGVQD (reference sequence). This CDR3 has 15 residues. The table came from immunoSEQ multiplex PCR; TCRdb's copy has only in-frame clones and leaves some out. The sample includes 190,000 or so clones, 84% seen only once; the top ten take roughly 7%. Resolution of symptoms, clearance, or two negative PCRs was present in recovered Cohort 3 donors. Sequenced sample: PBMCs or T cells enriched from blood (not recorded which). The receptor's source is a man aged 40-50 years who had recovered from COVID-19. This chain connects TRBV10-1 to TRBJ2-3, with TRBD2 as a possible D gene (5 bases). In DNA form, the CDR3 reads TGCGCCAGCGACGCCTCGTCCCCGGGGACAGATACGCAGTATTTT. Translating gives CASDASSPGTDTQYF.